Reported below is one T cell receptor beta chain. Libraries were prepared by immunoSEQ multiplex PCR; TCRdb keeps only in-frame clonotypes and omits some of them. The sample consists of about 25,000 clones, about nine tenths of them appearing once. The data were taken from a study of T cell changes during pregnancy in multiple sclerosis. Deletions cut 1 base from V and 5 bases from J, with 18 bases between. From germline, CDR1 is SGHAT and CDR2 FQNNGV. The CDR3 runs to 16 residues. This sequence was found in a female donor in good health, enrolled as a control in a pregnancy study. The chain carries TRBV11-2 and TRBJ2-7; perhaps TRBD2 as D (6 bases). The material sequenced was CD8+ T cells from peripheral blood mononuclear cells, taken in the first trimester of pregnancy. The CDR3 is CASSLVTSRYVHEQYF. The DNA of the CDR3 is TGTGCCAGCAGCTTAGTAACTAGCCGCTATGTTCACGAGCAGTACTTC.